The source of this T cell receptor beta chain is a study of T cells in Graves' hyperthyroidism and ophthalmopathy. On this clonotype: The antigen is not known.

V lost 3 bases to trimming and J lost 7 bases, with 9 bases between them. CDR3 length: 12 amino acids. Germline CDR1 is SEHNR and CDR2 is FQNEAQ (reference sequence). It was considered stable Graves' hyperthyroidism when ophthalmopathy did not progress within 18 months. In making diagnoses, clinical symptoms, serum thyroxine and TRAb, thyroid ultrasound and orbital computed tomography were all used. General study results and limits: In the analysis, a 13 V-J model separated ophthalmopathy from stable hyperthyroidism. Also found in blood were most expanded thyroid clonotypes above 0.001.

TCR beta CDR3 regions were amplified from RNA transcripts. During a first-round RT-PCR of the TCR CDR3, the HTBI primer set was used. In TCRdb, the multiplex PCR reads were re-called with MiXCR into one record per CDR3 protein. The data show some 180,000 distinct CDR3 sequences, over 15% seen once. The sample taken for sequencing was blood. The rearrangement joins TRBV7-9 to TRBJ1-1; D possibly corresponds to TRBD1 (5 bases). The clonotype originates from a woman in her 50s with Graves' hyperthyroidism. The CDR3 protein is CASSLGTFEAFF. CDR3 nucleotide sequence: TGTGCCAGCAGCTTGGGGACCTTTGAAGCTTTCTTT.